The clone carrying this T cell receptor beta chain has ten or more counts. The antigen remains unidentified. The entry originates in a study of T cells in Graves' hyperthyroidism and ophthalmopathy. Whole-study findings and limits: The model identified upcoming ophthalmopathy a median around 7.1 months ahead of onset.

CDR3 size: 15 residues. Germline values: CDR1 SNHLY, CDR2 FYNNEI. Trimming shortened V by 3 bases and J by 1 base, and 12 bases separated the two germline ends. RNA transcripts yielded amplified TCR beta CDR3 regions. The HTBI primer set served for first-round RT-PCR of the TCR CDR3. One entry per CDR3 protein results from TCRdb running MiXCR on the multiplex PCR reads. The sample has roughly 800,000 distinct CDR3 sequences, 35% to 40% seen once. The receptor comes from a man between 18 and 29 years old with Graves' hyperthyroidism. Source material: blood. The chain couples TRBV2 to TRBJ1-1; D unclear. CDR3: CASSEMGVGNTEAFF. The DNA for the CDR3 is TGTGCCAGCAGTGAGATGGGCGTAGGGAACACTGAAGCTTTCTTT.